A selection of T cell receptor beta chains follows, all from one sample in a study of T cell repertoires in cytomegalovirus infection. TCRdb itself ran the reads through MiXCR, one entry per CDR3 protein. Of about 740,000 distinct CDR3 sequences in the sample, 35% were seen once. Sequenced: PBMCs. The receptors derive from a human donor in good health (CMV status not recorded). Some clones in this sample may be carry-over from other donors' samples. CDR3s include the opening cysteine and the closing phenylalanine or tryptophan. D genes are given only for firm matches. The size field is filled for only some rows; it gives once, few, many or a size class.

abundance	j_gene	d_gene	v_gene	CDR3aa	CDR3nt
few	TRBJ1-5	NA	TRBV28	CASSAEAGAYNQPQHF	TGTGCCAGCAGTGCTGAGGCCGGAGCTTACAATCAGCCCCAGCATTTT
few	TRBJ2-1	NA	TRBV24-1	CATSDTAGRGFNEQFF	TGTGCCACCAGTGATACAGCGGGGAGGGGGTTCAATGAGCAGTTCTTC
NA	TRBJ1-4	NA	TRBV28	CAGKKGDNEKLFF	TGTGCCGGAAAAAAGGGCGATAATGAAAAACTGTTTTTT
few	TRBJ2-1	NA	TRBV29-1	CSVEAPPYDRYNEQFF	TGCAGCGTTGAAGCTCCCCCTTACGACAGATACAATGAGCAGTTCTTC
NA	TRBJ2-5	TRBD2	TRBV20-1	CSARVGSGGTQETQYF	TGCAGTGCTAGAGTTGGGAGCGGGGGGACGCAAGAGACCCAGTACTTC
few	TRBJ1-6	NA	TRBV20-1	CSGGGGSVSSPLHF	TGCAGTGGAGGGGGGGGGTCCGTAAGTTCACCCCTCCACTTT
NA	TRBJ1-3	NA	TRBV10-3	CAIVYSGNTIYF	TGTGCCATCGTGTACTCTGGAAACACCATATATTTT
NA	TRBJ1-5	NA	TRBV3-1	CASSQMTDQPQHF	TGTGCCAGCAGCCAAATGACAGATCAGCCCCAGCATTTT
NA	TRBJ2-1	NA	TRBV20-1	CSATPGGAPLYNEQFF	TGCAGTGCTACTCCTGGGGGGGCCCCACTCTACAATGAGCAGTTCTTC
few	TRBJ2-7	TRBD2	TRBV7-6	CASSLVSSGPLSYEQYF	TGTGCCAGCAGCTTAGTGTCTAGCGGGCCCCTCTCCTACGAGCAGTACTTC
NA	TRBJ2-7	NA	TRBV20-1	CSAWDVSYEQYF	TGCAGTGCTTGGGACGTATCCTACGAGCAGTACTTC
NA	TRBJ2-7	NA	TRBV20-1	CSARATGLRESYEQYF	TGCAGTGCTAGAGCCACAGGGTTGCGGGAGAGCTACGAGCAGTACTTC
once	TRBJ1-2	NA	TRBV24-1	CDTSYTGIEKGGYTF	TGTGACACCAGTTATACCGGCATAGAAAAGGGGGGCTACACCTTC
NA	TRBJ2-3	TRBD1	TRBV24-1	CATSDLGKTGTDTQYF	TGTGCCACCAGTGATTTGGGAAAGACAGGGACAGATACGCAGTATTTT
NA	TRBJ2-7	TRBD1	TRBV28	CASSYPGTGDYEQYF	TGTGCCAGCAGCTACCCCGGGACAGGGGACTACGAGCAGTACTTC
once	TRBJ1-2	NA	TRBV28	CASSLSTDLRGYTF	TGTGCCAGCAGTTTATCAACAGACCTGCGTGGCTACACCTTC
few	TRBJ2-4	TRBD1	TRBV7-8	CASSLAETGGAAKNIQYF	TGTGCCAGCAGCTTAGCGGAAACAGGGGGCGCAGCCAAAAACATTCAGTACTTC
NA	TRBJ2-3	TRBD2	TRBV9	CASSVVGWTSGSTDTQYF	TGTGCCAGCAGCGTAGTAGGATGGACTAGCGGTAGCACAGATACGCAGTATTTT
few	TRBJ2-7	NA	TRBV28	CASSHFRRDFHEQYF	TGTGCCAGCAGCCACTTCAGGCGAGATTTCCACGAGCAGTACTTC